This T cell receptor beta chain was profiled in a study of shared clonotypes between healthy human individuals. About the research overall: Three plates each covered CD4 naive and memory; CD8 naive two, CD8 memory one.

For this clone: The antigen remains unidentified.

Study findings and constraints: Clonotype sharing among donors was expected to depend on sequencing depth. Rarefaction demonstrated incomplete sorted-subset sequencing despite large depth.

Sorted-subset replicate PCR reactions contained approximately 190 ng DNA, corresponding to about 30,000 T cell genomes. Here immunoSEQ multiplex PCR was the method, and the copy in TCRdb shows in-frame clones only, minus some. The sample has 1.6 million or so clones; 98% are singletons. The CDR3 totals 14 residues. Germline V gives CDR1 SGDLS, CDR2 YYNGEE. Deletions cut 3 bases from V and 1 base from J, with 10 bases between. The receptor was isolated from a man aged 25 to 40 in good health. Sequencing was performed on naive CD4+ T cells sorted from blood. Subset meaning: CD45RA+ positively selected. The rearrangement links TRBV9 to TRBJ2-5, with D maybe TRBD2 (7 bases). The CDR3 loop is CASSAGGSQETQYF. The CDR3, as DNA: TGTGCCAGCAGCGCGGGGGGCAGCCAAGAGACCCAGTACTTC.